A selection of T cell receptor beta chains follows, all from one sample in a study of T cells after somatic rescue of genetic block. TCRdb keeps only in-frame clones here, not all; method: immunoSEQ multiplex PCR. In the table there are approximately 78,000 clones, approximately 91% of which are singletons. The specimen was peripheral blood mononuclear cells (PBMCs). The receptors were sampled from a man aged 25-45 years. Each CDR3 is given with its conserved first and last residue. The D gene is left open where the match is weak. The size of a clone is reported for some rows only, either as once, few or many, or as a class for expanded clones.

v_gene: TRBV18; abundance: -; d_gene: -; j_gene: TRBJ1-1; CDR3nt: TGTGCCAGCTCACGAACAGGACCCGAAGCTTTCTTT; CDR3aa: CASSRTGPEAFF
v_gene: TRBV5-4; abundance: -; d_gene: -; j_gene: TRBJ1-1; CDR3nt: TGTGCCAGCAGCTTGGTTATTGGGGTTCGATCTGAAGCTTTCTTT; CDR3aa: CASSLVIGVRSEAFF
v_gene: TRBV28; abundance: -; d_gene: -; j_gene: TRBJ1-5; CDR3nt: TGTGCCAGCAGAGCAGAGGGGGATAGCAATCAGCCCCAGCATTTT; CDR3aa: CASRAEGDSNQPQHF
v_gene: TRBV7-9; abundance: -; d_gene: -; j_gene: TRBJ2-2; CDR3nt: TGTGCCAGCAGCCCTTTCCCAGAGTTGGAGGAGCTGTTTTTT; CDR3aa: CASSPFPELEELFF
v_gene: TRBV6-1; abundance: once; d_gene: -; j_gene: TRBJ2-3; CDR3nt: TGTGCCAGCAGTGCAGGGTGGACAAGCACAGATACGCAGTATTTT; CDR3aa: CASSAGWTSTDTQYF
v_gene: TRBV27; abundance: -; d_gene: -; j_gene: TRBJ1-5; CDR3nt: TGTGCCAGCAGTTTCGGCGGGACTGGGCAGCCCCAGCATTTT; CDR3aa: CASSFGGTGQPQHF
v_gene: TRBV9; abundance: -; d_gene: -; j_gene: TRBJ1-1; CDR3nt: TGTGCCAGCAGCGTCAGCTCACAAGCGGGGAACACTGAAGCTTTCTTT; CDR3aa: CASSVSSQAGNTEAFF
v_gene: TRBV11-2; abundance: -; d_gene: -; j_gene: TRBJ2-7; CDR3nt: TGTGCCAGCAGCTTAGAACGGGACGACTACGAGCAGTACTTC; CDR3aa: CASSLERDDYEQYF
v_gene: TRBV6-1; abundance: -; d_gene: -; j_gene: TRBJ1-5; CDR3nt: TGTGCCAGCAGTGCACAGTGGGGCCAGCCCCAGCATTTT; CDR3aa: CASSAQWGQPQHF
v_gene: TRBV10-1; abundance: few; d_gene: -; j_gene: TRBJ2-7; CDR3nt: TGCGCCAGCAGTGAGTCCCAACAGAATGAGCAGTACTTC; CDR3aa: CASSESQQNEQYF
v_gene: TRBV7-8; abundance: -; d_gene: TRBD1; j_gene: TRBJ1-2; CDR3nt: TGTGCCAGCAGCTTAGTCAGACAGGGGGCAAGATATGGCTACACCTTC; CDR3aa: CASSLVRQGARYGYTF
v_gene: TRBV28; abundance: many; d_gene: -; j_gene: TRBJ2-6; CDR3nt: TGTGCCAGCAGTCCCCTCGGGGCATTAGGATCTGGGGCCAACGTCCTGACTTTC; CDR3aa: CASSPLGALGSGANVLTF
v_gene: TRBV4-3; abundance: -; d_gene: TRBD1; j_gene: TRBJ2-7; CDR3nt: TGCGCCAGCAGCCAAGAAAAGGGGGCGGGTGAGCAGTACTTC; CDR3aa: CASSQEKGAGEQYF